This record looks at one T cell receptor beta chain sequence and its context. The source of the sample is a study of shared clonotypes between healthy human individuals. Some clones are missing from TCRdb's copy, which holds only in-frame ones; the method was immunoSEQ multiplex PCR. The data contain 500,000 or so clones, roughly 95% of them singletons. The receptor was derived from a woman in her 30s in good health. The sample consisted of naive CD4+ T cells sorted from blood. The subset here: CD45RA+ positively selected.

CDR3 residues: CASSLQPGQGTDTQYF. In DNA, the CDR3 is TGCGCCAGCAGCTTGCAGCCGGGACAGGGGACAGATACGCAGTATTTT. The chain links TRBV5-1 to TRBJ2-3; 10 bases map to TRBD1. Germline loops: CDR1 SGHRS, CDR2 YFSETQ. The V segment lost 1 base and the J segment 3 bases; nucleotides outside the gene matches: 5. CDR3 length equals 16 residues.